A single sample is the source of the 4 T cell receptor beta chains below, sequenced in a study of T cell responses to AZD1222 COVID-19 vaccine. Assay: immunoSEQ multiplex PCR; the TCRdb copy retains only in-frame clones and omits some. This sample has about 150,000 clones, with 85% to 95% found just once. The source material was peripheral blood, sampled on day 0 of AZD1222 vaccination. These TCRs come from an adult in good health.

The V call is TRBV6-5, the J call TRBJ1-5; TRBD1 aligns across 8 bases. The CDR3 covers 15 residues. The germline CDR1 and CDR2 sequences are MNHEY and SVGAGI. Germline trimming cut 8 bases from V and 3 bases from J; bases unmatched to any gene: 9. CDR3 sequence: CASEWTGHNNQPQHF. In nucleotides, the CDR3 is TGTGCCAGCGAATGGACAGGGCATAACAATCAGCCCCAGCATTTT.

This clone was detected a few times. The rearrangement joins TRBV3-1 (or the pseudogene TRBV3-2) to TRBJ1-2, with TRBD1 identical over 7 bases. The germline CDR1 and CDR2 sequences are LGHDT and YNNKEL (reference sequence). Trimming at V came to 1 base and at J to 5 bases, leaving 13 bases not matched to a gene. The CDR3 covers 17 residues. The CDR3 spells CASSQAPGQFGKYGYTF. As DNA, the CDR3 is TGTGCCAGCAGCCAAGCGCCGGGACAGTTTGGGAAATATGGCTACACCTTC.

This clone has only one observation. The rearrangement uses TRBV4-2 and TRBJ1-1, with TRBD1 as a possible D gene (6 bases). The V and J ends lost 5 bases and 5 bases respectively, with 15 bases between them. This CDR3 region has 14 residues. CDR1 LGHNA and CDR2 YNFKEQ come from the germline V gene. The CDR3 sequence is CASSTFKQGTEAFF. In DNA form, the CDR3 reads TGTGCCAGCAGCACCTTTAAACAGGGAACTGAAGCTTTCTTT.

The V call is TRBV3-1 (or the pseudogene TRBV3-2), the J call TRBJ1-1, with 7 bases that match TRBD1. The junction had 2 bases not matched to a gene; V was cut back by 3 bases and J by 4 bases. The CDR3 spans 13 residues. Germline assignment: CDR1 LGHDT and CDR2 YNNKEL (reference sequence). The CDR3 protein is CASSQTGITEAFF. The CDR3 DNA is TGTGCCAGCAGCCAGACAGGGATCACTGAAGCTTTCTTT.